What follows are 10 T cell receptor beta chains derived from one specimen sequenced in a study of early T cells in non-severe SARS-CoV-2 infection. TCRdb itself ran the 5' RACE reads through MiXCR, one entry per CDR3 protein. The repertoire holds roughly 51,000 distinct CDR3 sequences, roughly 10% seen once, with more than 8.5% in the top ten. Specimen: whole blood. The receptor source for this set is an adult who was a healthcare worker with PCR-confirmed SARS-CoV-2 infection or an uninfected control (not recorded which).

This clonotype showed up many times. V usage is TRBV6-5 and J usage is TRBJ2-5; D ambiguous. Germline V gene lookup returns CDR1 MNHEY and CDR2 SVGAGI. The germline V and J ends were trimmed by 0 bases and 0 bases, with 20 bases remaining between them. This CDR3 comprises 19 residues. This CDR3 reads CASSYSKGPGYPHQETQYF. The DNA for the CDR3 is TGTGCCAGCAGTTACTCGAAAGGTCCCGGGTATCCCCACCAAGAGACCCAGTACTTC.

This clonotype is labeled as medium-sized. V usage is TRBV7-9 and J usage is TRBJ1-6; no reliable D call. V lost 5 bases to trimming and J lost 7 bases, with 9 bases between them. CDR1 is SEHNR and CDR2 is FQNEAQ in the germline V gene (reference sequence). The CDR3 has 13 residues. CDR3 protein: CASSATENSPLHF. CDR3 nucleotides: TGTGCCAGCAGCGCTACTGAGAATTCACCCCTCCACTTT.

J is TRBJ2-4 and V is TRBV29-1; D might be TRBD1 (6 bases). CDR3 length: 14 residues. Trimming pared 7 bases from V and 1 base from J, leaving 14 bases between. Germline CDR1 is SQVTM and CDR2 is ANQGSEA. Here the CDR3 reads CSATGREAKNIQYF. DNA of the CDR3: TGCAGCGCTACAGGGCGTGAGGCCAAAAACATTCAGTACTTC.

This clonotype showed up just a few times. This chain links TRBV29-1 with TRBJ1-1; no firm D call. CDR3 length: 13 amino acids. V was cut by 7 bases and J by 0 bases, with 12 bases left in between. Germline-derived CDR1 and CDR2 are SQVTM and ANQGSEA. The CDR3 coding sequence is TGCAGCGCCGCGGATAGAGTGAACACTGAAGCTTTCTTT. Residues: CSAADRVNTEAFF.

This clonotype was found once. The chain employs TRBV20-1 and TRBJ2-3; no definite D call. Germline V gene sequence: CDR1 DFQATT, CDR2 SNEGSKA (reference sequence). The CDR3 contains 15 residues. The V end was cut by 6 bases, the J end by 1 base, with 17 bases between. CDR3 sequence (DNA): TGCAGTGCCTCCTTGGGTGGGCCAGGCACAGATACGCAGTATTTT. Its translation: CSASLGGPGTDTQYF.

V usage is TRBV10-3 and J usage is TRBJ1-1, with 8 bases identical to TRBD1. This CDR3 spans 18 amino acids. V lost 4 bases, J lost 0 bases, and 13 bases stayed unmatched. CDR1 ENHRY and CDR2 SYGVKD come from the germline V gene. The chain's CDR3 is CAISGRGQGVFMNTEAFF. Here the CDR3 DNA reads TGTGCCATCAGTGGTAGAGGACAGGGAGTTTTTATGAACACTGAAGCTTTCTTT.

The chain links TRBV29-1 to TRBJ2-3; D might be TRBD2 (6 bases). Deletions cut 8 bases from V and 0 bases from J, with 15 bases between. Germline V gene data show CDR1 as SQVTM and CDR2 as ANQGSEA. The CDR3 runs 14 residues. CDR3 amino acids: CSLRAGTSTDTQYF. In DNA, the CDR3 is TGCAGCCTGAGGGCCGGGACTAGCACAGATACGCAGTATTTT.

This clonotype has a handful of counts. The chain recombines TRBV7-8 with TRBJ1-6; D not resolved. The CDR3 totals 14 residues. The germline gives CDR1 SGHVS, CDR2 FQNEAQ. Trimming pared 4 bases from V and 9 bases from J, leaving 13 bases between. CDR3: CASSSTMGISPLHF. Written as DNA, the CDR3 is TGTGCCAGCAGCTCGACAATGGGGATTTCACCCCTCCACTTT.

This clonotype was observed at least ten times. The rearrangement links TRBV6-2 or TRBV6-3 to TRBJ2-1; 11 bases are a match to TRBD2. CDR1 is MNHEY and CDR2 is SVGEGT in the germline V gene. The CDR3 runs 14 residues. J lost 5 bases, V lost 7 bases, and 4 bases had no gene match. The DNA of the CDR3 is TGTGCCAGCACTGGGACTAGCGGACACAATGAGCAGTTCTTC. It encodes CASTGTSGHNEQFF.

This clonotype was detected many times. This rearrangement joins TRBV11-3 to TRBJ2-1; 10 nucleotides match TRBD2. The V gene end was trimmed by 4 bases and the J gene end by 3 bases; junction bases not matched to a gene: 3. The CDR3 sequence is 15 residues long. The germline V gene encodes CDR1 SGHNT and CDR2 YENEEA. The CDR3 DNA is TGTGCCAGCAGCTCCCGGACTAGCGGCTACAATGAGCAGTTCTTC. Its protein is CASSSRTSGYNEQFF.